The present T cell receptor (beta chain) was sequenced within a study of blood T cell repertoires in COVID-19. The wider study: The United States, Italy and Spain provided the acute and convalescent COVID-19 samples.

Clones were sequenced by immunoSEQ multiplex PCR, and TCRdb holds only the in-frame ones, with some missing. The table lists 80,000 to 130,000 clones, 65% to 90% of them singletons, with approximately 2.5% in the top ten. For this clone: At one boundary the junction diverges from the germline segment, which might be a read error. The same CDR3 arises from other DNA sequences in this sample as well.

Cohort 3 recovery required two negative PCRs, clearance, or symptom resolution. This CDR3 spans 14 amino acids. Germline values: CDR1 SGHDN, CDR2 FVKESK. The chain recombines TRBV14 with TRBJ1-1; 8 bases match TRBD1. The specimen sequenced was PBMCs or T cells enriched from blood (not recorded which). The sequence was obtained from a woman aged 50 to 65 who had recovered from COVID-19. CDR3 protein: CASNQQGGNTEAFF. CDR3 in DNA: TGTGCCAGCAACCAACAGGGGGGGAACACTGAAGCTTTCTTT. Combining the CDR3 with reference TRBV14 and TRBJ1-1 gives the whole variable domain EAGVTQFPSHSVIEKGQTVTLRCDPISGHDNLYWYRRVMGKEIKFLLHFVKESKQDESGMPNNRFLAERTGGTYSTLKVQPAELEDSGVYFCASNQQGGNTEAFFGQGTRLTVV.